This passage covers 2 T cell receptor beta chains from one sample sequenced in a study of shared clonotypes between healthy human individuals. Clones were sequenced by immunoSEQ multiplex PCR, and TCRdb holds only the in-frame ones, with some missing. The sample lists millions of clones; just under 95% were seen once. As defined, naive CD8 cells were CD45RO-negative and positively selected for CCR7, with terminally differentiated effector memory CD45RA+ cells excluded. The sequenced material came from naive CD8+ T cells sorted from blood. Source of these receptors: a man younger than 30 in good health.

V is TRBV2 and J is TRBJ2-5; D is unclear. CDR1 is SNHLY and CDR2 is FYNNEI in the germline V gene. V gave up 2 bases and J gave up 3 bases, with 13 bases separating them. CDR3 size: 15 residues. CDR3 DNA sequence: TGTGCCAGCAGTGAATTTCCCGGCCTAGAAGAGACCCAGTACTTC. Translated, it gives CASSEFPGLEETQYF. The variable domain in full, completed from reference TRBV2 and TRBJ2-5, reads EPEVTQTPSHQVTQMGQEVILRCVPISNHLYFYWYRQILGQKVEFLVSFYNNEISEKSEIFDDQFSVERPDGSNFTLKIRSTKLEDSAMYFCASSEFPGLEETQYFGPGTRLLVL.

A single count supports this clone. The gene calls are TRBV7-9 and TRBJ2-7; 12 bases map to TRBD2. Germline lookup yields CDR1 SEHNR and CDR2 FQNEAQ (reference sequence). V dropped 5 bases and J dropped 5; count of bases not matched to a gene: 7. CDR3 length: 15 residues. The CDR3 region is CASSPILAGGDEQYF. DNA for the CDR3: TGTGCCAGCAGCCCGATACTAGCGGGAGGCGACGAGCAGTACTTC.